This TCR beta chain was observed in a study of regulatory T cells in long-lasting Graves disease. Study background: Newly diagnosed Graves' patients had under 3 months of antithyroid drugs.

Library construction for TCR beta used iRepertoire HTBI primers and Arm-PCR of CDR3 regions. In TCRdb, the multiplex PCR reads were re-called with MiXCR into one record per CDR3 protein. This table has hundreds of thousands of distinct CDR3 sequences, about a sixth appearing once. Time point here: newly diagnosed GD, antithyroid drugs for less than 3 months. RNA from PBMCs was the source of the TCR library. Approximately 9.9-milliliter peripheral blood samples went into EDTA tubes. These sequences were also reported in another study, on T cells in Graves' hyperthyroidism and ophthalmopathy.

The sequencing here drew on peripheral blood mononuclear cells (PBMCs), taken at new diagnosis, from a patient treated with antithyroid drugs. The TCR comes from a man aged 40-49 years with Graves disease.

In nucleotides, the CDR3 is TGTGCCAGTAGTATAGCGTGGGGGTTACAGAGCTACGAGCAGTACTTC. Translating gives CASSIAWGLQSYEQYF. The gene calls are TRBV19 and TRBJ2-7, with D perhaps matching TRBD1 or TRBD2 (5 bases each). The V and J ends lost 1 base and 3 bases respectively, with 16 bases between them. The CDR3 totals 16 residues. Germline CDR1 is LNHDA and CDR2 is SQIVND (reference sequence).